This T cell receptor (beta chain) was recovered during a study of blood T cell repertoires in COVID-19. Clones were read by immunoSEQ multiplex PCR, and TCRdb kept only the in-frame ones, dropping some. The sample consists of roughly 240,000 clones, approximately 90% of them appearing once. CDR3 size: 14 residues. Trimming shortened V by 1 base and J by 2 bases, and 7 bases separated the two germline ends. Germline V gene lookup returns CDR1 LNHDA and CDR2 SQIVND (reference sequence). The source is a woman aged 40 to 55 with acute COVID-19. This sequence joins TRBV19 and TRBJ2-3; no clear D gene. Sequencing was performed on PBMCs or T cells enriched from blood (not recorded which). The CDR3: CASSIGGVTDTQYF. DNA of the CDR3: TGTGCCAGTAGTATAGGCGGAGTCACAGATACGCAGTATTTT.